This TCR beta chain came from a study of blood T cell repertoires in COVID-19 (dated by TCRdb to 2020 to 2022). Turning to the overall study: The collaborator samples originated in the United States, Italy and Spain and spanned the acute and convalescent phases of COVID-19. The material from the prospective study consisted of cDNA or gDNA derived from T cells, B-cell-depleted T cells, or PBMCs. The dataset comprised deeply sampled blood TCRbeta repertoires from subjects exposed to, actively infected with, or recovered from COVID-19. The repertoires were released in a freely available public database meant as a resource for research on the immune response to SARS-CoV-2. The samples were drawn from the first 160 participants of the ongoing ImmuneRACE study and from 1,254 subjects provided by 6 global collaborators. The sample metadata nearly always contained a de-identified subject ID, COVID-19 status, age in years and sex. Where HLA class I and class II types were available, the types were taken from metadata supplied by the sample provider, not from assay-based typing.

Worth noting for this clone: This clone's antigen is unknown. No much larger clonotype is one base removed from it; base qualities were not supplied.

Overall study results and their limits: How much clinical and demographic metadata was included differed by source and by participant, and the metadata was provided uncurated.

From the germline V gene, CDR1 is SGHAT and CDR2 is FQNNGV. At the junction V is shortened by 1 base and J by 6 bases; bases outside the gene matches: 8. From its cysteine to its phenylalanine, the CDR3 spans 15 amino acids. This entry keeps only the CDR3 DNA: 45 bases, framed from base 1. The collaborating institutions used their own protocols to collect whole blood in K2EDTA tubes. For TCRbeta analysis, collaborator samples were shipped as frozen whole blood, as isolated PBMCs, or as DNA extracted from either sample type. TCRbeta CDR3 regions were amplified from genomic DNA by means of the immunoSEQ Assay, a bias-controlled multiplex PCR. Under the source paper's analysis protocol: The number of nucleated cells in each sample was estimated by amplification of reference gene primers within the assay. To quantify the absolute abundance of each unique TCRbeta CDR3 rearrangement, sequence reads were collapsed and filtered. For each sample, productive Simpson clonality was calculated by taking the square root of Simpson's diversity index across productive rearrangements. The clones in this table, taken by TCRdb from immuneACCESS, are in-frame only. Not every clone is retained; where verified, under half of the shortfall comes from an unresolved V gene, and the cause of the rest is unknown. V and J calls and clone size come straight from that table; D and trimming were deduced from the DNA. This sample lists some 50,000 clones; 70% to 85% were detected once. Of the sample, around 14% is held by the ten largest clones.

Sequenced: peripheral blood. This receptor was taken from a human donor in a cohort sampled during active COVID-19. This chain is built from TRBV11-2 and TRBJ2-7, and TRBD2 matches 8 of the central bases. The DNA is TGTGCCAGCAGCTTAGTGACTCGGGGGGGCGCCGAGCAGTACTTC. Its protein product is CASSLVTRGGAEQYF.